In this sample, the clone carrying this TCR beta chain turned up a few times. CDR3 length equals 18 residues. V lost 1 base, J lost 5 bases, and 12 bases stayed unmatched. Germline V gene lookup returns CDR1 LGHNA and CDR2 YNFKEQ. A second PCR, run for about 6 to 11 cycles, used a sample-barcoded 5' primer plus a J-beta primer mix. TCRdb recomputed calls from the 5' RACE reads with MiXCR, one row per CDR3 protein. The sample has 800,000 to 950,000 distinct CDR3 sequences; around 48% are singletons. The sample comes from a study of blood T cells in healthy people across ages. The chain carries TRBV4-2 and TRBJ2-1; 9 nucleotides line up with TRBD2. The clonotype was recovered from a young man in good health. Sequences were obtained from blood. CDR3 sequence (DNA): TGTGCCAGCAGCCAAGGTCCCCAAGGCGGGGGGGCCCACAATGAGCAGTTCTTC. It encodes CASSQGPQGGGAHNEQFF.